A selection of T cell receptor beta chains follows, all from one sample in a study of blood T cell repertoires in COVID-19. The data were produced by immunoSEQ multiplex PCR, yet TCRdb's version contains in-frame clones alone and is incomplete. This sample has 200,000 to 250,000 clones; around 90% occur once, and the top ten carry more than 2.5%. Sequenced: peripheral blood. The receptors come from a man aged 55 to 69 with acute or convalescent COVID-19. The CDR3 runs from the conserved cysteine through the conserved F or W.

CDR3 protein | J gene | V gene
CASRTESYGYTF | TRBJ1-2 | TRBV10-2
CASSPISDSLNYGYTF | TRBJ1-2 | TRBV18
CASSVTASGGNQDTQYF | TRBJ2-3 | TRBV9
CASSLRRGGTDTQYF | TRBJ2-3 | TRBV11-2
CASSDRFYEQYF | TRBJ2-7 | TRBV25-1
CASSDGLAGGSYLDTQYF | TRBJ2-3 | TRBV5-1
CASSPPFGGGTYNEQFF | TRBJ2-1 | TRBV27
CSVHRGNTEAFF | TRBJ1-1 | TRBV29-1
CASSQGIIAGGSYEQYF | TRBJ2-7 | TRBV14
CASSYGTGNSPLHF | TRBJ1-6 | TRBV7-8
CASTLFQGNTEAFF | TRBJ1-1 | TRBV6-5
CASTNLGQGLNTEAFF | TRBJ1-1 | TRBV7-9
CASSLSSTGDRSEQYF | TRBJ2-7 | TRBV7-3
CSVEGQGSYNEQFF | TRBJ2-1 | TRBV29-1
CASSPSTVNQETQYF | TRBJ2-5 | TRBV19
CASSSQGTTEAFF | TRBJ1-1 | TRBV5-1
CASSPRHGRDGYTF | TRBJ1-2 | TRBV7-3
CATHPPGKWGNTIYF | TRBJ1-3 | TRBV10-3
CASSLGYRGGDTQYF | TRBJ2-3 | TRBV11-3
CASSLFSGTDRNYGYTF | TRBJ1-2 | TRBV27